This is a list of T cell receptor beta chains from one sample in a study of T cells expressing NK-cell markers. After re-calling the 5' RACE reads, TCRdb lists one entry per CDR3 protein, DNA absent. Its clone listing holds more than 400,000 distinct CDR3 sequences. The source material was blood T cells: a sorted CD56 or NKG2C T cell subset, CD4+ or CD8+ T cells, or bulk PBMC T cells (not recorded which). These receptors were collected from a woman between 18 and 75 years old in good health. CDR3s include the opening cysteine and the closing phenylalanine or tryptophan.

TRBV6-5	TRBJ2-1	CASSYSGAHYNEQFF
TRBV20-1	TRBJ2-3	CSARVGTSGGGDTQYF
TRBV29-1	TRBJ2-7	CSVELEYEQYF
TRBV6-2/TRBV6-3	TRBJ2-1	CASSSGTGIEQFF
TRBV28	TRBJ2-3	CATRSGTDTQYF
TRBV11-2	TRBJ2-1	CASGGQGASFVNEQFF
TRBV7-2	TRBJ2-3	CASSLVYSTDTQYF
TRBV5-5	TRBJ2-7	CASSGGRISYEQYF
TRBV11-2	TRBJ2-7	CASSDHRLSGYEQYF
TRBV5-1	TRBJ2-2	CASSLVTGATGELFF
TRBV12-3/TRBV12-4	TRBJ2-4	CASSQEAVAKNIQYF
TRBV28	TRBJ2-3	CASSPYGGTTDTQYF
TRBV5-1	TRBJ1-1	CASSPGDVRETEAFF
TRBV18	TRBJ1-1	CASSPATGTPNTEAFF
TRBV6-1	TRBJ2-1	CASSARAEGVNEQFF
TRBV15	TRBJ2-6	CATSSHELPGTGNVLTF
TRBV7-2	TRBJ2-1	CASSQRLAGTSYNEQFF
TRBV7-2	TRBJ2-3	CASSLPPKTGRTDTQYF
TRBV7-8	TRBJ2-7	CASSYVPGQGSSEQYF
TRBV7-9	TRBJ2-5	CASSPSGTSVETQYF